Shown below are 5 T cell receptor beta chains from a single sample sequenced in a study of shared clonotypes between healthy human individuals. The data were produced by immunoSEQ multiplex PCR, yet TCRdb's version contains in-frame clones alone and is incomplete. The sample has about 2.3 million clones; 85% to 95% are singletons. The specimen was naive CD4+ T cells from PBMCs. The subset is: CD45RA+ positively selected. Every receptor here comes from a man aged 18 to 29 in good health. Some clones in this sample may be carry-over from other donors' samples.

The rearrangement links TRBV19 to TRBJ1-2, with TRBD1 matching 9 bases. The J segment lost 6 bases and the V segment lost 6 bases, leaving 20 bases of the junction unmatched. The length of the CDR3 is 18 residues. Germline assignment: CDR1 LNHDA and CDR2 SQIVND (reference sequence). CDR3 in amino acids: CASSQRGTGTFDTDGYTF. CDR3 nucleotides: TGTGCCAGTAGCCAACGAGGGACAGGGACATTTGATACGGATGGCTACACCTTC.

CDR3 region: CATPGLAGGGVETQYF. The DNA of the CDR3 is TGCGCCACCCCGGGACTAGCGGGAGGTGGAGTGGAGACCCAGTACTTC. The V and J genes are TRBV5-1 and TRBJ2-5, with TRBD2 matching over 15 bases. Germline V gene lookup returns CDR1 SGHRS and CDR2 YFSETQ. The CDR3 is made up of 16 amino acids. Trimming removed 9 bases from V and 5 bases from J; junction bases left unmatched: 11.

With regard to this clone: Other DNA sequences in this specimen translate into the identical CDR3. V is TRBV28 and J is TRBJ1-2, with D possibly matching TRBD1 (6 bases). Germline CDR1 is MDHEN and CDR2 is SYDVKM. Trimming shortened V by 3 bases and J by 8 bases, and 7 bases separated the two germline ends. The CDR3 has 11 residues. CDR3 sequence (DNA): TGTGCCAGCAGTTTCGGGGGCGGCTACACCTTC. As protein: CASSFGGGYTF.

The V call is TRBV7-8, the J call TRBJ2-7; the D gene is possibly TRBD2 (5 bases). CDR1 and CDR2 from the germline V gene are SGHVS and FQNEAQ. There are 15 residues in the CDR3. V lost 6 bases, J lost 0 bases, and 15 bases lay in between. The CDR3 is CASSRLAPSSYEQYF. The CDR3 DNA reads as TGTGCCAGCAGTCGATTAGCGCCCAGCTCCTACGAGCAGTACTTC.

This clone has just one count. The V call is TRBV6-6, the J call TRBJ1-1; TRBD1 is a possible D gene (5 bases). Germline V gene data show CDR1 as MNHNY and CDR2 as SVGAGI (reference sequence). With 8 bases removed from V and 6 bases from J, the gap between germline ends came to 13 bases. The CDR3 has 12 residues. This chain's CDR3 is CASLIGDAEAFF. As DNA, the CDR3 is TGTGCCAGCTTGATCGGGGACGCTGAAGCTTTCTTT.